The 15 T cell receptor beta chains below were found in one sample sequenced in a study of cytomegalovirus exposure and HLA in healthy donors. Researchers ran the PCR with 60 Vbeta and 13 Jbeta primers. Clones were sequenced by immunoSEQ multiplex PCR, and TCRdb holds only the in-frame ones, with some missing. The profile shows some 120,000 clones, over 70% of them singletons. The specimen was PBMCs. These TCRs come from a woman aged 18-29 years in good health and CMV-seronegative.

The chain has TRBV14 and TRBJ1-4, with 9 bases that match TRBD1. The germline V gene encodes CDR1 SGHDN and CDR2 FVKESK. The CDR3 consists of 15 residues. V dropped 0 bases and J dropped 7; count of bases not matched to a gene: 3. CDR3 sequence: CASSQEQGAGEKLFF. Here the CDR3 DNA reads TGTGCCAGCAGCCAAGAACAGGGGGCGGGTGAAAAACTGTTTTTT.

The V gene is TRBV9, the J gene TRBJ1-1; tentatively, D is TRBD1 (5 bases). The CDR3 contains 15 residues. V lost 3 bases, J lost 1 base, and 13 bases lay in between. Germline lookup yields CDR1 SGDLS and CDR2 YYNGEE. CDR3 sequence reads: CASSALRGGNTEAFF. In DNA form, the CDR3 reads TGTGCCAGCAGCGCCCTTAGGGGTGGGAACACTGAAGCTTTCTTT.

The chain has TRBV4-1 and TRBJ1-1, with D perhaps TRBD1 (6 bases). This CDR3 is 13 amino acids long. CDR1 and CDR2 from the germline V gene are MGHRA and YSYEKL. V was cut by 2 bases and J by 4 bases, with 8 bases left in between. The CDR3 DNA reads TGCGCCAGCAGCCAACAACAGGGCACTGAAGCTTTCTTT. Protein: CASSQQQGTEAFF.

The DNA of the CDR3 is TGTGCCAGCGGGAGCAATGAGCAGTTCTTC. Translating it yields CASGSNEQFF. This chain connects TRBV9 to TRBJ2-1, with a tentative D call TRBD2 (5 bases). V was trimmed by 7 bases and J by 6 bases, leaving 5 bases between them. The CDR3 loop spans 10 amino acids. In germline, CDR1 is SGDLS, CDR2 YYNGEE.

V usage is TRBV6-5 and J usage is TRBJ1-2; TRBD1 might be the D (5 bases). Germline V gene sequence: CDR1 MNHEY, CDR2 SVGAGI. This CDR3 has 15 amino acids. The V gene lost 7 bases and the J gene lost 6 bases, with 21 bases spanning the gap. The DNA for the CDR3 is TGTGCCAGCAACTACCGGCCCGGGACTACGCATGGCTACACCTTC. As protein: CASNYRPGTTHGYTF.

CDR3 in amino acids: CASSHGDREGGGYTF. In DNA, the CDR3 is TGTGCCAGCAGCCATGGGGACAGGGAAGGCGGTGGCTACACCTTC. V gene TRBV4-2 combines with J gene TRBJ1-2, with 9 nucleotides matching TRBD1. The length of the CDR3 is 15 residues. Germline CDR1 reads LGHNA; CDR2 reads YNFKEQ. V shed 3 bases and J 7 bases; nucleotides not matched to a gene: 9.

The chain has TRBV28 and TRBJ2-1; 11 positions agree with TRBD2. The junction had 3 bases not matched to a gene; V was cut back by 3 bases and J by 5 bases. The CDR3 totals 15 residues. CDR1 is MDHEN, CDR2 SYDVKM, per germline. The CDR3 region has the DNA TGTGCCAGCAGTTTTGGGACTAGCGGTCACAATGAGCAGTTCTTC. Its translation: CASSFGTSGHNEQFF.

V is TRBV2 and J is TRBJ1-1; D is undetermined. Trimming cost V 7 bases and J 2 bases, with 11 bases left between them. This CDR3 spans 13 amino acids. The germline CDR1 and CDR2 sequences are SNHLY and FYNNEI. The DNA for the CDR3 is TGTGCCAGCACAGGTCCAGCAAACACTGAAGCTTTCTTT. It is translated as CASTGPANTEAFF.

The rearrangement links TRBV6-1 to TRBJ1-5, with unresolved D. The CDR3 has 12 amino acids. Germline assignment: CDR1 MNHNS and CDR2 SASEGT. Trimming took off 8 bases at V and 4 bases at J, with 9 bases between the two ends. CDR3 sequence (DNA): TGTGCCAGCGAGGGAGTAAATCAGCCCCAGCATTTT. Translating gives CASEGVNQPQHF.

There are a few counts of this clone. V usage is TRBV7-2 and J usage is TRBJ1-4; TRBD1 aligns across 8 bases. V was pared by 4 bases and J by 6 bases, with 16 bases of the junction left unmatched. Per germline, CDR1 SGHTA and CDR2 FQGNSA. The length of the CDR3 is 18 residues. The CDR3: CASSSTGGRLWGDEKLFF. DNA for the CDR3: TGTGCCAGCAGCTCTACAGGGGGAAGGCTTTGGGGGGATGAAAAACTGTTTTTT. The variable domain in full, with the rest retrieved from reference TRBV7-2 and TRBJ1-4, is GAGVSQSPSNKVTEKGKDVELRCDPISGHTALYWYRQSLGQGLEFLIYFQGNSAPDKSGLPSDRFSAERTGGSVSTLTIQRTQQEDSAVYLCASSSTGGRLWGDEKLFFGSGTQLSVL.

The chain uses TRBV11-3 and TRBJ2-1; TRBD1 matches 7 bases. CDR3 length equals 13 residues. V lost 5 bases, J lost 7 bases, and 5 bases stayed unmatched. CDR1 SGHNT and CDR2 YENEEA come from the germline V gene. The CDR3 here is CASSQGDTNEQFF. The CDR3 DNA follows: TGTGCCAGCAGCCAGGGGGACACTAATGAGCAGTTCTTC.

On this clone itself: The same CDR3 can be traced to other DNA sequences in this sample. The rearrangement links TRBV28 to TRBJ2-7, with 9 positions matching TRBD1. This CDR3 is 15 amino acids long. Germline assignment: CDR1 MDHEN and CDR2 SYDVKM. The V and J ends lost 5 bases and 1 base, in that order; junction bases with no gene match: 6. The CDR3 coding sequence is TGTGCCAGCAGTCCTCCGGGACAGGGATCCTACGAGCAGTACTTC. Translating gives CASSPPGQGSYEQYF.

V usage is TRBV5-1 and J usage is TRBJ2-3; 7 bases line up with TRBD2. Trimming cost V 3 bases and J 2 bases; bases outside gene matches: 3. The CDR3 is made up of 14 amino acids. In germline, CDR1 is SGHRS, CDR2 YFSETQ. The chain's CDR3 is CASSSAGATDTQYF. CDR3 nucleotide sequence: TGCGCCAGCAGCTCTGCGGGAGCCACAGATACGCAGTATTTT.

The V and J genes are TRBV19 and TRBJ1-2; 10 bases match TRBD1. This CDR3 comprises 17 residues. CDR1 and CDR2 from the germline V gene are LNHDA and SQIVND (reference sequence). V was pared by 3 bases and J by 5 bases, with 12 bases of the junction left unmatched. The CDR3 loop is CASSMSQPGQGLYGYTF. In nucleotides, the CDR3 is TGTGCCAGTAGTATGAGCCAACCGGGACAGGGGTTATATGGCTACACCTTC.

The chain combines TRBV4-2 with TRBJ2-5; 8 bases are a match to TRBD2. CDR3 size: 15 residues. Germline CDR1 reads LGHNA; CDR2 reads YNFKEQ. J was trimmed by 5 bases and V by 6 bases; bases with no gene match: 11. The CDR3: CASRDLRGARETQYF. For the CDR3, the DNA is TGTGCCAGCAGGGATCTGCGGGGGGCCCGGGAGACCCAGTACTTC.